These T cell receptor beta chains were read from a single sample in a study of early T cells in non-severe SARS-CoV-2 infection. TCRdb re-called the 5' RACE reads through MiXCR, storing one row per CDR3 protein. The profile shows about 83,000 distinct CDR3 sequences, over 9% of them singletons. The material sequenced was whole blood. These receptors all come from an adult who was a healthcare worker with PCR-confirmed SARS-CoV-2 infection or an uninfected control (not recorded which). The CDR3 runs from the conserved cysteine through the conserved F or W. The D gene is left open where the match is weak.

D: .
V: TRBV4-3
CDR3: CASSQELPRSGEKLFF

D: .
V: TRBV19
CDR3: CASNTATNEKLFF

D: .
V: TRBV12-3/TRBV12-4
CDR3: CASSLARAGAYNEQFF

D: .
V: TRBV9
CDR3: CASSVDPNVGGGGNEQFF

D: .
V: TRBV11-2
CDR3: CASSLVVRNQPQHF

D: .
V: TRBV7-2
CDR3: CASRENWWWANRTDTQYF

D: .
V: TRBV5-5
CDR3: CASSLRPASNQPQHF

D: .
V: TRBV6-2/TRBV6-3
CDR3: CASSYSTGRSSPLHF

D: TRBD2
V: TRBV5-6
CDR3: CASSLRGGETQYF

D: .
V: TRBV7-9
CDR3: CASSLGGGLEKLFF

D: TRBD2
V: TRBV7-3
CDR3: CASSLPSGMNTGELFF

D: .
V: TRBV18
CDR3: CASSRDETSSYEQYF

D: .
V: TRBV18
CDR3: CASSPGHQGPYGYTF

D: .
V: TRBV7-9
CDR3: CASSPKAGIPYEQYF

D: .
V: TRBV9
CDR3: CASSPSRTDTQYF

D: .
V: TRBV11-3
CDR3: CASSLDTQGEQFF

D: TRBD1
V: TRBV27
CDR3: CASSPRMTGVMNTEAFF

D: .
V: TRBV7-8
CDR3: CASSLSGPGELFF

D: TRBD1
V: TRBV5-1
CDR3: CASSPGTAYEQYF

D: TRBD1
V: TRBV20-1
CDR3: CSARAGQGKEQYF

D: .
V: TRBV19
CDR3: CASSQWNQPQHF

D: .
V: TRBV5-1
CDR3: CASSSQGYEQYF

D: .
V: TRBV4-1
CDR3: CASSQVAGSEKLFF

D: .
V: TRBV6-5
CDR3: CASSYSTGEARYEQYF

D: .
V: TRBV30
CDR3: CAWKRDRASPLHF

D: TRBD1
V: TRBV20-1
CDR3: CSAIWTGTNEQFF

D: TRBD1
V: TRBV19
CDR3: CASQGTGFMSNQPQHF

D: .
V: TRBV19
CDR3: CASSMRYTEAFF

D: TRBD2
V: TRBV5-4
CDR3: CASSLISGLAPTSTDTQYF

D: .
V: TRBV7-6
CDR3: CASSPRDGEQYF

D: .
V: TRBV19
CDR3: CASSIWGSNQPQHF

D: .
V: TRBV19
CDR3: CASSIRGTSTSYEQYF

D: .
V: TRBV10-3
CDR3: CVISEGRGGNQPQHF

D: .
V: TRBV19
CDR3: CASSKGHSNQPQHF

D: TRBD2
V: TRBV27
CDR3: CASSPAGTSGVLLSYEQYF

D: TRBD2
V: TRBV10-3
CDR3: CAISDLAGGAYNEQFF

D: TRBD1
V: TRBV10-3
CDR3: CAIRGTGDGNTIYF

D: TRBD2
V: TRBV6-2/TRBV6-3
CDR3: CASIVGTSESEQFF

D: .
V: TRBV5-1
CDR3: CASSSVRGSDYEQYF

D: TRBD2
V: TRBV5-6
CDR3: CASSYGLAGDTQYF

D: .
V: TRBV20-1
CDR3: CSLRGAADTQYF

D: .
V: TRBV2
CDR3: CASSEVLNGGVTQYF

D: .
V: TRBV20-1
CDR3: CSADSVAGGLQDTQYF

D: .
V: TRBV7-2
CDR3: CASSYRQFPESEQYF

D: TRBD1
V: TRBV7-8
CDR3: CASSPGRGQVYNEQFF

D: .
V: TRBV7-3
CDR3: CASSPAGTSTDTQYF

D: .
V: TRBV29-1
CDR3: CSVADEETQYF

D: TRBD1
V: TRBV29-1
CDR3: CSAGTGDYGYTF

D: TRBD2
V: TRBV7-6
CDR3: CASSPIRGETYNEQFF

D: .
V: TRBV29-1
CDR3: CSVGGSPYGYTF